These 30 T cell receptor beta chains came from one sample sequenced in a study of cytotoxic CD8 clonotypes in ibrutinib-treated CLL. Sequenced by immunoSEQ multiplex PCR; TCRdb stores in-frame clones only, minus some. Found here are about 57,000 clones, 50% to 70% of them singletons; the top ten hold roughly 22%. The specimen was PBMCs, collected after 24 months of ibrutinib treatment. The receptors shown here come from a human donor with chronic lymphocytic leukemia.

This clone was detected only a few times. V and J are TRBV29-1 and TRBJ2-2; D uncertain. This CDR3 spans 14 amino acids. Germline CDR1 is SQVTM and CDR2 is ANQGSEA. Trimming left V 6 bases short and J 0 bases short, with 11 bases between. The CDR3 region has the DNA TGCAGCGTAGGAAGTAAGACGAACACCGGGGAGCTGTTTTTT. Its protein product is CSVGSKTNTGELFF.

With regard to this clone: One junction end disagrees with the germline gene, perhaps due to a read error. CDR3 coding DNA: TGTGCCAGCAGTAGTGGACCGAACACTGAAGCTTTCTTT. As protein: CASSSGPNTEAFF. The chain links TRBV10-3 to TRBJ1-1, with D unresolved. The CDR3 covers 13 residues. Germline loops: CDR1 ENHRY, CDR2 SYGVKD.

The chain uses TRBV7-9 and TRBJ2-5; either TRBD1 or TRBD2 may fit D (7 bases each). Deletions cut 0 bases from V and 4 bases from J, with 18 bases between. This CDR3 spans 17 amino acids. Germline V gives CDR1 SEHNR, CDR2 FQNEAQ (reference sequence). The CDR3 protein is CASSLAGRGQGRETQYF. The CDR3 region has the DNA TGTGCCAGCAGCTTAGCGGGGAGGGGGCAAGGTCGAGAGACCCAGTACTTC. Drawing the rest from reference TRBV7-9 and TRBJ2-5, the complete variable domain is DTGVSQNPRHKITKRGQNVTFRCDPISEHNRLYWYRQTLGQGPEFLTYFQNEAQLEKSRLLSDRFSAERPKGSFSTLEIQRTEQGDSAMYLCASSLAGRGQGRETQYFGPGTRLLVL.

This chain uses TRBV15 with TRBJ2-1, with 10 nucleotides matching TRBD2. V gave up 1 base and J gave up 10 bases; unmatched junction bases: 13. This CDR3 has 17 amino acids. Germline V gene lookup returns CDR1 LNHNV and CDR2 YYDKDF (reference sequence). The CDR3 region is CATSRGGSSGRAEEQFF. The CDR3 DNA follows: TGTGCCACCAGCAGAGGAGGTTCCAGCGGGAGGGCCGAGGAGCAGTTCTTC. Looking up the rest from reference TRBV15 and TRBJ2-1 gives the full variable domain: DAMVIQNPRYQVTQFGKPVTLSCSQTLNHNVMYWYQQKSSQAPKLLFHYYDKDFNNEADTPDNFQSRRPNTSFCFLDIRSPGLGDTAMYLCATSRGGSSGRAEEQFFGPGTRLTVL.

This clone was counted only a few times. The V call is TRBV4-1, the J call TRBJ1-1; 7 bases line up with TRBD1. This CDR3 region has 14 residues. CDR1 is MGHRA and CDR2 is YSYEKL in the germline V gene. The junction had 3 bases not matched to a gene; V was cut back by 3 bases and J by 2 bases. The CDR3 DNA follows: TGCGCCAGCAGCCACCGACAGGGTAACACTGAAGCTTTCTTT. It is translated as CASSHRQGNTEAFF.

The CDR3 loop is CASSLSDRQETQYF. The CDR3 DNA sequence: TGTGCCAGCTCGCTATCGGACAGACAAGAGACCCAGTACTTC. J is TRBJ2-5 and V is TRBV18; TRBD1 is a possible D gene (6 bases). The CDR3 consists of 14 residues. The germline V gene has CDR1 KGHSH and CDR2 LQKENI. The V end lost 6 bases, the J end lost 2 bases, and 13 bases lay between the germline ends.

There are many counts of this clone. The rearrangement links TRBV6-1 to TRBJ1-2, with 7 bases aligning to TRBD1. The CDR3 length is 14 residues. V shed 5 bases, J shed 4 bases, and the junction held 7 bases outside the gene matches. Germline V gives CDR1 MNHNS, CDR2 SASEGT. CDR3 sequence (DNA): TGTGCCAGCAGTACCCAGGGGGGCGGCTATGGCTACACCTTC. This translates into CASSTQGGGYGYTF.

The V gene is TRBV7-9, the J gene TRBJ1-1, with unresolved D. V lost 5 bases and J 1 base, leaving 8 bases between the germline ends. Germline V gives CDR1 SEHNR, CDR2 FQNEAQ (reference sequence). This CDR3 spans 13 amino acids. In nucleotides, the CDR3 is TGTGCCAGCAGCCGTAGTGCGAACACTGAAGCTTTCTTT. Protein sequence: CASSRSANTEAFF.

The V call is TRBV5-1, the J call TRBJ2-3; D is perhaps TRBD1 (6 bases). Trimming removed 0 bases from V and 4 bases from J, with 12 bases in between. Looked up from germline, CDR1 is SGHRS and CDR2 is YFSETQ. This CDR3 region has 15 residues. This CDR3 is CASSLGGNRADTQYF. CDR3 DNA sequence: TGCGCCAGCAGCTTGGGTGGGAACAGGGCAGATACGCAGTATTTT.

This clone was observed at least ten times. The chain carries TRBV7-9 and TRBJ2-6, with 9 positions matching TRBD1. The CDR3 length is 16 residues. Germline assignment: CDR1 SEHNR and CDR2 FQNEAQ (reference sequence). The trim removed 7 bases at V and 2 bases at J, leaving 6 bases unmatched. Here the CDR3 DNA reads TGTGCCAGCACGGGACAGGGCGGCCCTGGGGCCAACGTCCTGACTTTC. It specifies CASTGQGGPGANVLTF. Full variable domain (missing parts from reference TRBV7-9 and TRBJ2-6): DTGVSQNPRHKITKRGQNVTFRCDPISEHNRLYWYRQTLGQGPEFLTYFQNEAQLEKSRLLSDRFSAERPKGSFSTLEIQRTEQGDSAMYLCASTGQGGPGANVLTFGAGSRLTVL.

The rearrangement uses TRBV29-1 and TRBJ2-1, with D perhaps TRBD1 (6 bases). The germline V gene has CDR1 SQVTM and CDR2 ANQGSEA. The CDR3 has 12 amino acids. V was trimmed by 2 bases and J by 8 bases, leaving 10 bases between them. In DNA, the CDR3 is TGCAGCGTTGAACACAGGGTCGATGAGCAGTTCTTC. It codes for CSVEHRVDEQFF.

This rearrangement joins TRBV4-1 to TRBJ2-3; D is possibly TRBD2 (5 bases). CDR3 length equals 17 residues. Deletions cut 0 bases from V and 2 bases from J, with 15 bases between. Germline CDR1 is MGHRA and CDR2 is YSYEKL. Here the CDR3 reads CASSQEGGLSPTDTQYF. The CDR3 nucleotides are TGCGCCAGCAGCCAAGAGGGCGGGTTATCCCCCACAGATACGCAGTATTTT.

This clone has ten or more counts. The chain is built from TRBV5-1 and TRBJ1-2; D possibly corresponds to TRBD1 (6 bases). The CDR3 totals 14 residues. V gave up 2 bases and J gave up 3 bases, with 11 bases separating them. Germline CDR1 SGHRS, CDR2 YFSETQ. CDR3 in DNA: TGCGCCAGCAGCTTCGACAGGAGTGACTATGGCTACACCTTC. It encodes CASSFDRSDYGYTF. Using reference TRBV5-1 and TRBJ1-2 for the parts outside the CDR3, the full variable domain is KAGVTQTPRYLIKTRGQQVTLSCSPISGHRSVSWYQQTPGQGLQFLFEYFSETQRNKGNFPGRFSGRQFSNSRSEMNVSTLELGDSALYLCASSFDRSDYGYTFGSGTRLTVV.

This clone has more than one count but fewer than ten. V gene TRBV2 combines with J gene TRBJ2-3; tentative D call: TRBD2 (5 bases). Germline-derived CDR1 and CDR2 are SNHLY and FYNNEI. The V gene lost 11 bases and the J gene lost 2 bases, with 14 bases spanning the gap. This CDR3 contains 13 residues. The DNA for the CDR3 is TGTGCCGGCCGGACTTTAAACACAGATACGCAGTATTTT. Protein product: CAGRTLNTDTQYF.

The J gene is TRBJ1-3, the V gene TRBV28, with D possibly matching TRBD1 (6 bases). The CDR3 runs 14 residues. Germline loops: CDR1 MDHEN, CDR2 SYDVKM. Deletions cut 7 bases from V and 0 bases from J, with 10 bases between. CDR3 in DNA: TGTGCCAGCAACTCACAGGGCTCTGGAAACACCATATATTTT. It codes for CASNSQGSGNTIYF.

This clone was seen a few times. The V call is TRBV27, the J call TRBJ1-5; 7 nucleotides match TRBD1. This CDR3 is built from 15 residues. Germline CDR1 is MNHEY and CDR2 is SMNVEV (reference sequence). The trim removed 5 bases at V and 3 bases at J, leaving 7 bases unmatched. The CDR3 spells CASSPYDRVNQPQHF. For the CDR3, the DNA is TGTGCCAGCAGTCCTTACGACAGGGTCAATCAGCCCCAGCATTTT.

In nucleotides, the CDR3 is TGTGCCAGCAGCTTGTGGGACCAAGAGACCCAGTACTTC. This sequence encodes CASSLWDQETQYF. The chain joins TRBV7-8 to TRBJ2-5; no firm D call. This CDR3 spans 13 amino acids. The germline CDR1 and CDR2 sequences are SGHVS and FQNEAQ. V lost 3 bases and J lost 0, with 5 bases in between.

This clone was found a few times. The genes are TRBV7-2 and TRBJ1-3; weak D call: TRBD1 (6 bases). Germline V lookup: CDR1 SGHTA, CDR2 FQGNSA. The CDR3 covers 15 residues. With 5 bases removed from V and 2 bases from J, the gap between germline ends came to 13 bases. The CDR3 sequence is CASSLQTGAGNTIYF. CDR3 sequence (DNA): TGTGCCAGCAGCCTCCAGACAGGAGCTGGAAACACCATATATTTT. The variable domain in full, with the rest retrieved from reference TRBV7-2 and TRBJ1-3, is GAGVSQSPSNKVTEKGKDVELRCDPISGHTALYWYRQSLGQGLEFLIYFQGNSAPDKSGLPSDRFSAERTGGSVSTLTIQRTQQEDSAVYLCASSLQTGAGNTIYFGEGSWLTVV.

The chain has TRBV7-2 and TRBJ2-3; 8 bases line up with TRBD1. The CDR3 loop spans 15 amino acids. Germline CDR1 reads SGHTA; CDR2 reads FQGNSA. With V trimmed by 4 bases and J by 2 bases, 5 bases remained unmatched. As DNA, the CDR3 is TGTGCCAGCAGCTCTGGACAGGGATCCACAGATACGCAGTATTTT. This sequence encodes CASSSGQGSTDTQYF. The variable domain in full, with the rest retrieved from reference TRBV7-2 and TRBJ2-3, is GAGVSQSPSNKVTEKGKDVELRCDPISGHTALYWYRQSLGQGLEFLIYFQGNSAPDKSGLPSDRFSAERTGGSVSTLTIQRTQQEDSAVYLCASSSGQGSTDTQYFGPGTRLTVL.

The rearrangement joins TRBV6-5 to TRBJ2-7; 7 nucleotides agree with TRBD1. The CDR3 is 14 amino acids. Per germline, CDR1 MNHEY and CDR2 SVGAGI. Unmatched junction bases numbered 7, after V lost 6 bases and J lost 2 bases. CDR3 sequence (DNA): TGTGCCAGCAGGCAGGACAGGAGTCCCTACGAGCAGTACTTC. Amino acid sequence: CASRQDRSPYEQYF.

The chain links TRBV28 to TRBJ1-2; D is ambiguous. Germline CDR1 and CDR2: MDHEN and SYDVKM. Trimming removed 5 bases from V and 4 bases from J, with 11 bases in between. The CDR3 is 13 residues long. The CDR3 loop reads CASSHPRPYGYTF. The CDR3 nucleotides read TGTGCCAGCAGTCACCCTAGACCCTATGGCTACACCTTC.

In its sample, this clone was seen many times. The chain carries TRBV5-1 and TRBJ2-3, with no clear D. The V gene's germline CDR1 is SGHRS and CDR2 YFSETQ. V gave up 4 bases and J gave up 2 bases, with 8 bases separating them. CDR3 length: 13 amino acids. Here the CDR3 reads CASSQQFTDTQYF. CDR3 DNA sequence: TGCGCCAGCAGCCAACAATTCACAGATACGCAGTATTTT. Together with reference TRBV5-1 and TRBJ2-3, the CDR3 gives the full variable domain: KAGVTQTPRYLIKTRGQQVTLSCSPISGHRSVSWYQQTPGQGLQFLFEYFSETQRNKGNFPGRFSGRQFSNSRSEMNVSTLELGDSALYLCASSQQFTDTQYFGPGTRLTVL.

A few counts support this clone. CDR3 amino acids: CASSLSTPASYEQYF. The DNA for the CDR3 is TGTGCCAGCAGTCTCTCTACTCCCGCTTCCTACGAGCAGTACTTC. The rearrangement links TRBV27 to TRBJ2-7; D is ambiguous. CDR3 length: 15 residues. The germline V and J ends were trimmed by 5 bases and 1 base, with 15 bases remaining between them. In germline, CDR1 is MNHEY, CDR2 SMNVEV (reference sequence).

CDR3 in DNA: TGTGCCAGTAGTTATAACACCTTGAACACTGAAGCTTTCTTT. This encodes CASSYNTLNTEAFF. The J gene is TRBJ1-1, the V gene TRBV19; D not certain. The CDR3 totals 14 residues. The V gene lost 5 bases and the J gene lost 0 bases, with 10 bases spanning the gap. In germline, CDR1 is LNHDA, CDR2 SQIVND (reference sequence).

This clone was recorded at least ten times. The J gene is TRBJ1-5, the V gene TRBV27, with D perhaps matching TRBD1 (5 bases). CDR1 is MNHEY and CDR2 is SMNVEV in the germline V gene (reference sequence). The CDR3 is made up of 13 amino acids. V shed 3 bases and J shed 5 bases, with 8 bases lying between them. CDR3 DNA sequence: TGTGCCAGCAGTTTCAGGGTCTATCAGCCCCAGCATTTT. Translated, it gives CASSFRVYQPQHF.

DNA of the CDR3: TGTGCCAGCAGTTATCAGGGTCGCACCGGGGAGCTGTTTTTT. Its protein product is CASSYQGRTGELFF. The chain carries TRBV6-5 and TRBJ2-2; D perhaps matches TRBD1 (5 bases). CDR1 and CDR2 (germline): MNHEY, SVGAGI. There are 14 residues in the CDR3. With 3 bases removed from V and 4 bases from J, the gap between germline ends came to 9 bases.

Written as DNA, the CDR3 is TGTGCCAGTAGTGTCCGGGGGGACTACGAGCAGTACTTC. It translates to CASSVRGDYEQYF. The J gene is TRBJ2-7, the V gene TRBV19, with TRBD2 matching 7 bases. The junction had 4 bases not matched to a gene; V was cut back by 5 bases and J by 3 bases. The CDR3 spans 13 residues. Germline V gene data show CDR1 as LNHDA and CDR2 as SQIVND (reference sequence).

This clone was counted ten times or more. V is TRBV19 and J is TRBJ2-7, with 9 nucleotides matching TRBD1. CDR1 is LNHDA, CDR2 SQIVND, per germline (reference sequence). The V gene end was trimmed by 0 bases and the J gene end by 3 bases; junction bases not matched to a gene: 6. The CDR3 runs to 16 residues. The CDR3 sequence is CASSIDRMTGGYEQYF. DNA for the CDR3: TGTGCCAGTAGTATAGATCGGATGACAGGGGGCTACGAGCAGTACTTC.

This clone is categorized as medium-sized. The rearrangement joins TRBV5-6 to TRBJ1-5; D is unresolved. CDR1 is SGHDT and CDR2 is YYEEEE in the germline V gene. V gave up 3 bases and J gave up 3 bases, with 4 bases separating them. The CDR3 totals 12 residues. The chain's CDR3 is CASSSLNQPQHF. The CDR3 DNA sequence: TGTGCCAGCAGCTCTCTCAATCAGCCCCAGCATTTT.

The rearrangement uses TRBV5-1 and TRBJ2-1; no clear D gene. Germline V lookup: CDR1 SGHRS, CDR2 YFSETQ. The V end lost 0 bases, the J end lost 6 bases, and 7 bases lay between the germline ends. This CDR3 comprises 13 residues. For the CDR3, the DNA is TGCGCCAGCAGCTTGGTGGCTATCAATGAGCAGTTCTTC. Translation gives CASSLVAINEQFF.